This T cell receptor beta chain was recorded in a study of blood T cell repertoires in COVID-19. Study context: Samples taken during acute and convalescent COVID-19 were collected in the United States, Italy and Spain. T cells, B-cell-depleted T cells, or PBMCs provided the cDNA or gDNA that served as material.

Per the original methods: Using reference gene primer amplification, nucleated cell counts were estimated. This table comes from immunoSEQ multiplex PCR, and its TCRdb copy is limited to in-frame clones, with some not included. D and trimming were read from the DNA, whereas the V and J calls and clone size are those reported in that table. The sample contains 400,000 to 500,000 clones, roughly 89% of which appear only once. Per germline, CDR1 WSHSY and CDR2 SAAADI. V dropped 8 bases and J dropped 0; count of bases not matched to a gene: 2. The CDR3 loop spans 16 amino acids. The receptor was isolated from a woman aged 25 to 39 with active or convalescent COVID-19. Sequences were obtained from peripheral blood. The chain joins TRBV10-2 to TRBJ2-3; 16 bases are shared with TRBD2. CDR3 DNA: TGCGCCAGCCGGGGACTAGCGGGAGGGAGCACAGATACGCAGTATTTT. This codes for CASRGLAGGSTDTQYF.